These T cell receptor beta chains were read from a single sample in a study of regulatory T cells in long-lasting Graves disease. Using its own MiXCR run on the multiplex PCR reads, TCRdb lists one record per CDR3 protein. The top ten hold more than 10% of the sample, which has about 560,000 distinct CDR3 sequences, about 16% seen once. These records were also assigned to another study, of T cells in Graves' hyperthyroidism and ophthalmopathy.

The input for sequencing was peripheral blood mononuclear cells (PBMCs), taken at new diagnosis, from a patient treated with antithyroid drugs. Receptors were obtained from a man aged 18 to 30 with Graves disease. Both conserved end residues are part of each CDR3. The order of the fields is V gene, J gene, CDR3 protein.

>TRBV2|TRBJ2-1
CASRGASGSSYNEQFF
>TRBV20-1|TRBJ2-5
CSGRPGSLQETQYF
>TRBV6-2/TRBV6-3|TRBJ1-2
CASSEWGDTPNYGYTF
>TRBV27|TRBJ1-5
CASSFIGVSQPQHF
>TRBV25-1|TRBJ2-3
CASSELTASTDTQYF
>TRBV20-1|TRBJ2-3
CSARGGRGRVADTQYF
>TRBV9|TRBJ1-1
CASSEPTANTEAFF
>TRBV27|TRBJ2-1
CASTGGNPYNEQFF
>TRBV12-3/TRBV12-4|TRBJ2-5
CASSFVGPGPQETQYF
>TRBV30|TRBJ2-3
CAWTPTGIDTQYF
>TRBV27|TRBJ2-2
CASSSPTTRATGELFF
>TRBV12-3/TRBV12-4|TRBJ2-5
CASSLEGTRFGETQYF
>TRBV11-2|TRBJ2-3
CASSLTPLGKREAYKAATDTQYF
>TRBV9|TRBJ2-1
CASSVGDYNEQFF
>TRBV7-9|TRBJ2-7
CASSPPGLWTYEQYF
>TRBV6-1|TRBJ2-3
CASSEKPRGSDTQYF
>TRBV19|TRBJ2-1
CASTQSGSYNEQFF
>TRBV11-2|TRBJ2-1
CASIAGGRYEPYNEQFF
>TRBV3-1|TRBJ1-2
CASSQGGGITNYGYTF
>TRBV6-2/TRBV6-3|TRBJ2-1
CASKLIGGSNEQFF
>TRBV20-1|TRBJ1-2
CSARDPGSGASYGYTF
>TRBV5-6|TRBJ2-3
CASSVSGRAWDTQYF
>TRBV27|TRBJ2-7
CASSLRGVRDRGPFEQYF
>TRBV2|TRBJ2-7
CASRSTSGFTYEQYF
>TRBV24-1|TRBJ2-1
CATQERQAIRPNEQFF
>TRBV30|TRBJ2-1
CAWRRENGANEQFF
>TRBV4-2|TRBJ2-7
CASSQEPSPTYEQYF
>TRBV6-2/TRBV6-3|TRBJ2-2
CATREFGELFF
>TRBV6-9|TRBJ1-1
CASSWDSPNTEAFF
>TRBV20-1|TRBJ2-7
CSARGGTLSSYEQYF
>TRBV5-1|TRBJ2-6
CASSSSGTGGGISSGANVLTF
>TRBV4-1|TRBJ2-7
CASSQEAGDSSYEQYF
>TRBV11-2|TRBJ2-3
CASRPGLADGDTQYF
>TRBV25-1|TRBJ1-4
CASSDSSRGYEKLFF
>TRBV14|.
CASSQEFSSWQRGETQYF
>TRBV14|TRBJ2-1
CASSQDGRGHEQFF
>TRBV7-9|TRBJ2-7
CASSFKATYEQYF
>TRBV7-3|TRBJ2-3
CASSSGHQAFTDTQYF
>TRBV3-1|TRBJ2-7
CASSRPGQGASSYEQYF
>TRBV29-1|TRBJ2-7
CSVGQGPNEQYF
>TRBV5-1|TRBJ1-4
CASSLEQVSRSEKLFF
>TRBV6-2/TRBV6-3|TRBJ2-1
CASSEAGTGWNNEQFF
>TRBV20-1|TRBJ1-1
CSAAAPQGTEAFF
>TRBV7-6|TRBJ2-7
CASTNSYEQYF
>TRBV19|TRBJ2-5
CASSKTSGTPQETQYF
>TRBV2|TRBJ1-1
CASNDFSRLNTEAFF
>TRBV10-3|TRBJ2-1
CATEDSTNYNEQFF
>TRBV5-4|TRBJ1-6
CASSLAGVGSSPLHF
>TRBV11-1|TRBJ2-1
CASSPGGNWAPTF
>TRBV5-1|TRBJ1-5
CASSETRWRVQPQHF